One T cell receptor beta chain is described in this entry. Its antigen is not yet known. No clone much larger than this one lies a single base away; base qualities are absent. Including cysteine and phenylalanine, the CDR3 has 15 amino acids. Of the read, only the CDR3 DNA is kept; its 45 bases are in frame from base 1. V ends up 5 bases short and J 6 bases short, with an unmatched junction base count of 9. CDR1 and CDR2 were assigned from the germline V gene as SGHTA and FQGNSA. Using the deep immunoSEQ assay, multiplex PCR amplified TCR CDR3 regions from genomic DNA. For each cell subset, the extracted genomic DNA was distributed evenly across all wells of several immunoSEQ 96-well plates, and each plate served as one replicate. For sorted subsets, 150 to 250 ng genomic DNA, equal to about 30,000 T cell genomes, was loaded into each replicate PCR. The purified libraries were quantified using a Qubit 3.0 fluorometer, sized with a Bioanalyzer 2100, and then quantified again using the KAPA Library Quantification kit. Every immunoSEQ 96-well plate was sequenced on a dedicated single-read 150-cycle Illumina NextSeq 550 flow cell. Per the authors' processing: Because the immunoSEQ output included only junctional sequences and no quality scores, the filtering could not be the same as the filtering used for full-length reads. Sequences were annotated with PyIR, a Python wrapper for IgBLAST v1.9, using IMGT germline references to assign V/J genes and CDR3. Reads were removed for weak V/J assignments (E-value above 1e-6), missing CDR3, stop codons, out-of-frame junctions, or ambiguous translated residues. V3J clonotypes were defined by identical inferred V gene, J gene, and CDR3 amino acid sequence. Percentage overlap between repertoires was calculated by dividing the number of shared unique clonotypes by the size of the smaller repertoire. Three approaches were used to assess repertoire richness: RTK rarefaction, the Chao1 estimator, and Recon v2.1 estimates of unobserved clonotypes. Generation probabilities for all TCRbeta clonotypes obtained by the gDNA method from several donors were computed using OLGA. Drawn from immuneACCESS, this table holds only the in-frame rearrangements with V and J called that TCRdb kept. Clones are partly lost; checked studies trace under half to an unresolved V gene and leave the rest unexplained. V, J and clone size are taken as reported in that table, and D and trimming were inferred from the DNA itself. This sample has fewer than 1 million clones in its table, and approximately 97% of those were observed once. The ten largest clones represent approximately 0.2% of the sample.

This sample stems from a study of shared clonotypes between healthy human individuals (dated by TCRdb to about 2020). Study-level background: The cohort comprised a couple of women and a few men aged 18 to 49 years. Leukapheresis yielded between about 0.94 and 8.9 billion PBMCs per donor. The study deeply sequenced blood TCR repertoires of about 5 healthy adults to estimate repertoire size and the extent of clonotype sharing between individuals. For each donor, CD4 naive and CD4 memory were each given three plates, CD8 naive was given two plates, and CD8 memory was given one plate. Libraries were prepared and TCR repertoires were sequenced by different laboratories using diverse techniques, in order to increase sequencing depth and limit assay-specific biases. What the study reported, not specific to this receptor: Sampling was restricted to blood, and TCR repertoires in tissues likely differ from the TCR repertoires found in blood. Because the study included only a small number of donors, the genetic and exposure-history diversity represented was limited. Sharing across a few donors was observed for about 5% of naive CD4, 3.5% of naive CD8, about 2.3% of memory CD4, and about 0.4% of memory CD8 clonotypes. Naive subsets generally had larger estimated clonotype richness than memory subsets did. Rarefaction of sorted-subset datasets indicated incomplete sequencing despite the large sequencing depth. Clonotypes shared by all four sorted-subset donors showed higher generation probabilities than non-shared clonotypes. Pairwise subsampling led to the expectation that sequencing depth would affect the degree of clonotype sharing among donors.

CD8 naive samples consisted of CD45RO-negative cells that were positively selected for CCR7, yielding a CD45RA+CCR7+ population without TemRA cells. Donors were healthy HIV-negative adults with no recently reported acute infections or vaccinations. Every donor was a Caucasian adult residing in Nashville, Tennessee, USA. Blood was obtained by leukapheresis, after which PBMCs were separated by Ficoll-Histopaque density gradient centrifugation and cryopreserved in liquid nitrogen vapor phase. Purity and quantity of every magnetically sorted T cell population were checked by analytical flow cytometry. Genomic DNA was isolated from every sorted fraction and measured by UV absorbance on a Nanodrop 2000c.

The sequencing sample was made of naive CD8+ T cells sorted from blood. This sample's cell subset or site label indicates: CD45RA+CCR7+. The chain couples TRBV7-2 to TRBJ2-7, and TRBD1 matches 11 of the central bases. This TCR was sampled from a young man in good health. The CDR3 amino acid sequence is: CASSLGQGATIEQYF. The sequenced DNA: TGTGCCAGCAGCCTAGGACAGGGGGCGACTATCGAGCAGTACTTC.